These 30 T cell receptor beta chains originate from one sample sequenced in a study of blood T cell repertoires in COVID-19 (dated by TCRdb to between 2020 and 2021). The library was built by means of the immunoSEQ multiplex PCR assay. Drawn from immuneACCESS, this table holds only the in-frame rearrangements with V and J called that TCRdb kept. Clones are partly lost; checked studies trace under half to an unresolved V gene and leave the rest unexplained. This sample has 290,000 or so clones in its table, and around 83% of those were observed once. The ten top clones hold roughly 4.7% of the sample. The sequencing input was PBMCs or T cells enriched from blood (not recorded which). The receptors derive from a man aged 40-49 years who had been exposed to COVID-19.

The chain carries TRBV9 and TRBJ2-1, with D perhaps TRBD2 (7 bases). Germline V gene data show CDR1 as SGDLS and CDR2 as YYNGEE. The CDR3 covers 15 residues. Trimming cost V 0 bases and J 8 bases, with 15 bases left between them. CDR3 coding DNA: TGTGCCAGCAGCGTAGGAGGGGGGAGGGCCGATGAGCAGTTCTTC. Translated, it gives CASSVGGGRADEQFF.

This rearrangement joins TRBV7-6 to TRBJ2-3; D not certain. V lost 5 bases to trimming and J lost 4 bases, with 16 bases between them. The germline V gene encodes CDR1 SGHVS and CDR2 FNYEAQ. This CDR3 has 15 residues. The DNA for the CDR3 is TGTGCCAGCAGCAAGATGCCCGGGTCGGCAGATACGCAGTATTTT. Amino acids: CASSKMPGSADTQYF.

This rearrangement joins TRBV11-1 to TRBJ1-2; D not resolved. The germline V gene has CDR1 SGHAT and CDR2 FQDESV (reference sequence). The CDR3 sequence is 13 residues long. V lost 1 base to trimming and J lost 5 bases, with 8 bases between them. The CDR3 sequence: CASSLGLQYGYTF. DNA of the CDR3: TGTGCCAGCAGCTTAGGTCTTCAGTATGGCTACACCTTC.

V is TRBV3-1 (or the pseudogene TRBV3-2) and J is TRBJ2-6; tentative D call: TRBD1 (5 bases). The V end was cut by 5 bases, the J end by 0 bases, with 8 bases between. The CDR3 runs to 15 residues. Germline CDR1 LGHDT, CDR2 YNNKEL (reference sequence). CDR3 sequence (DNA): TGTGCCAGCAGCTGGACACTCTCTGGGGCCAACGTCCTGACTTTC. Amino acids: CASSWTLSGANVLTF.

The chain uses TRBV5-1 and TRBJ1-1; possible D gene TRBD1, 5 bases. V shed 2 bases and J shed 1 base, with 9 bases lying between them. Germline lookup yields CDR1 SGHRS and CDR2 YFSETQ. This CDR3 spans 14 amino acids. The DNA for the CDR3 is TGCGCCAGCAGCTTAGGGGTAGGGAACACTGAAGCTTTCTTT. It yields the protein CASSLGVGNTEAFF. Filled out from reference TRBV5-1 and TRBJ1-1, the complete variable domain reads KAGVTQTPRYLIKTRGQQVTLSCSPISGHRSVSWYQQTPGQGLQFLFEYFSETQRNKGNFPGRFSGRQFSNSRSEMNVSTLELGDSALYLCASSLGVGNTEAFFGQGTRLTVV.

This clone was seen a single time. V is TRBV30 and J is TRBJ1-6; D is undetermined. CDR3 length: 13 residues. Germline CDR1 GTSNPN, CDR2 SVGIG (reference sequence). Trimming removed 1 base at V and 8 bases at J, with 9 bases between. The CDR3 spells CAWSGAGYSPLHF. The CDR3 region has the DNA TGTGCCTGGAGTGGGGCAGGATATTCACCCCTCCACTTT.

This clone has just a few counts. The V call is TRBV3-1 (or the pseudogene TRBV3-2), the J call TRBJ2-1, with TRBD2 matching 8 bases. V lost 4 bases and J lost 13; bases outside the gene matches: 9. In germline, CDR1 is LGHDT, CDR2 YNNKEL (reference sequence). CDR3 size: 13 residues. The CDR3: CASSLGNGRAQFF. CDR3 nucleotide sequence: TGTGCCAGCAGCCTTGGAAACGGGAGGGCCCAGTTCTTC.

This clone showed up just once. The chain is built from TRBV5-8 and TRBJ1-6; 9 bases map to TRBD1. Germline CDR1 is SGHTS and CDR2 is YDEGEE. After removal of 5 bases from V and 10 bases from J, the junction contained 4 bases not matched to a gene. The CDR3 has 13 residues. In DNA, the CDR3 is TGTGCCAGCAGGGACAGGGGATACTCACCCCTCCACTTT. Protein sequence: CASRDRGYSPLHF.

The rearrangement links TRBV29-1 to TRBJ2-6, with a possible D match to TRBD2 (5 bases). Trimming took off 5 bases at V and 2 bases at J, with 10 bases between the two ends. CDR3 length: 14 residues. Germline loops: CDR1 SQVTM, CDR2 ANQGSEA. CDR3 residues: CSVRGKTGANVLTF. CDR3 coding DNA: TGCAGCGTTAGAGGGAAAACTGGGGCCAACGTCCTGACTTTC.

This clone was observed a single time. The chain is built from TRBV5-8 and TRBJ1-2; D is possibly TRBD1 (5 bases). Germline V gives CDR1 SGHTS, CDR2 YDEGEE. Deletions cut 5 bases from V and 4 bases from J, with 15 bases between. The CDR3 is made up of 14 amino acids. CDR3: CASRLGGSGYGYTF. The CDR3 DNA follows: TGTGCCAGCAGGCTGGGGGGTTCCGGCTATGGCTACACCTTC.

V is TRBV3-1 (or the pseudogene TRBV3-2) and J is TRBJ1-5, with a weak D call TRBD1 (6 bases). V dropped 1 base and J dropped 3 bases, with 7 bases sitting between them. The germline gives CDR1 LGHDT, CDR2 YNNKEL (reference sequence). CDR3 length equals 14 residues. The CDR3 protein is CASSQGTVNQPQHF. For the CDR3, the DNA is TGTGCCAGCAGCCAAGGGACAGTCAATCAGCCCCAGCATTTT.

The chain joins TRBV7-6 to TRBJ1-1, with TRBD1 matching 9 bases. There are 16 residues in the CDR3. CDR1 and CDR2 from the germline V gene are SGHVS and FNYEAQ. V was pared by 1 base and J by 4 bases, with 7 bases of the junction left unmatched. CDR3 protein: CASSLGTGGAGTEAFF. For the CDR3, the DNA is TGTGCCAGCAGCTTAGGCACAGGGGGCGCGGGCACTGAAGCTTTCTTT.

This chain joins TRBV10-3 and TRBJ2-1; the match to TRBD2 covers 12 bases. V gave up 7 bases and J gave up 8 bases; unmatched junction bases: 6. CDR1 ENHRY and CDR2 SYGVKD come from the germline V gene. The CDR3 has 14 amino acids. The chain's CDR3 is CAIKGTSGLDEQFF. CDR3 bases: TGTGCCATCAAAGGGACTAGCGGGCTAGATGAGCAGTTCTTC.

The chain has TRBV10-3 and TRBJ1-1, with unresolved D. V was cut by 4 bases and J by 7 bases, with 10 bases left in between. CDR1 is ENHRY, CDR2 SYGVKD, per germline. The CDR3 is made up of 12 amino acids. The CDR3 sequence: CAISVGVGEAFF. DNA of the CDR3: TGTGCCATCAGTGTCGGGGTGGGTGAAGCTTTCTTT.

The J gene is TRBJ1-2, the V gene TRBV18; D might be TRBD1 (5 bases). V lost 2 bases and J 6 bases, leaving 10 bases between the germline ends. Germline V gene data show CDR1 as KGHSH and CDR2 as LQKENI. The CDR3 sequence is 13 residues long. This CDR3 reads CASSPNRRDGYTF. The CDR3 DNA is TGTGCCAGCTCACCAAATCGCAGGGATGGCTACACCTTC.

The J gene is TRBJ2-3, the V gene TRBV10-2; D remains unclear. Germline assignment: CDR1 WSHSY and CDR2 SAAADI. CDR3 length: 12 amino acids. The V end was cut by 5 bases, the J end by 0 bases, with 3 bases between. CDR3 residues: CASSQSTDTQYF. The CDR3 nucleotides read TGCGCCAGCAGTCAGAGCACAGATACGCAGTATTTT.

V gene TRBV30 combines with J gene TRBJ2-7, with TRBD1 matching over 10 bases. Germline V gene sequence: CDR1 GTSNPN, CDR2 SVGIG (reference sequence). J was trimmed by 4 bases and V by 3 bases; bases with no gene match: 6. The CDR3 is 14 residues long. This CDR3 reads CAWRRTGGRYEQYF. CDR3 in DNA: TGTGCCTGGAGGAGGACAGGGGGGAGGTACGAGCAGTACTTC.

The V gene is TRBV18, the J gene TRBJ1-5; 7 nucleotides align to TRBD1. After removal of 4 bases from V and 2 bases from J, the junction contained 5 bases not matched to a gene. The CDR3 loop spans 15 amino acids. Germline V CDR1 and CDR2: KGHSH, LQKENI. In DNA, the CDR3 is TGTGCCAGCTCACGACAGGGAATGGGCAATCAGCCCCAGCATTTT. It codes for CASSRQGMGNQPQHF.

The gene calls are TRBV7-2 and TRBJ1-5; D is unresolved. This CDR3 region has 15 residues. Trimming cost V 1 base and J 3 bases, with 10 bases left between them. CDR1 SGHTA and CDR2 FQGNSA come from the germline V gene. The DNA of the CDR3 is TGTGCCAGCAGCTTAGTGAGTCGGTACAATCAGCCCCAGCATTTT. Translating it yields CASSLVSRYNQPQHF.

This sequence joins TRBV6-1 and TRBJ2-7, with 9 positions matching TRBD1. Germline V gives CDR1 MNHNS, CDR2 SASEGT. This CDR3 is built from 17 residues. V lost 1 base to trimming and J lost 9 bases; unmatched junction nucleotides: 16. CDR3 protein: CASSEVWSGQGLSRQYF. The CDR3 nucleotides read TGTGCCAGCAGTGAAGTCTGGTCGGGACAGGGTCTGAGTAGGCAGTACTTC.

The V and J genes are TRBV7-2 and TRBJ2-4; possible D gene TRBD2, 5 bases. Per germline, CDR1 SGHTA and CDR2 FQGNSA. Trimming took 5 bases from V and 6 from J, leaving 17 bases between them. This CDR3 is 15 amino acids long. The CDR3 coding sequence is TGTGCCAGCAGCCCGTCGTCCGAGGGCCGAAACATTCAGTACTTC. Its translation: CASSPSSEGRNIQYF.

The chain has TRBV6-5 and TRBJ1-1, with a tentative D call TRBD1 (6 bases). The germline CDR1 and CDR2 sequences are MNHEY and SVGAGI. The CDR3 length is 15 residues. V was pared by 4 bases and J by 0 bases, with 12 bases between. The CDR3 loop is CASSLGGGLNTEAFF. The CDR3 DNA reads TGTGCCAGCAGTTTAGGGGGGGGCCTGAACACTGAAGCTTTCTTT.

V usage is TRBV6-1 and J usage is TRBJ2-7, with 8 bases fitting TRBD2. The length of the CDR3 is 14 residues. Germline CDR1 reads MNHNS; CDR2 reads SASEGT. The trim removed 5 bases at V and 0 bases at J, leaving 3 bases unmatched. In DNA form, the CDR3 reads TGTGCCAGCAGTACGAGCGGGAGCTCCTACGAGCAGTACTTC. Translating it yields CASSTSGSSYEQYF.

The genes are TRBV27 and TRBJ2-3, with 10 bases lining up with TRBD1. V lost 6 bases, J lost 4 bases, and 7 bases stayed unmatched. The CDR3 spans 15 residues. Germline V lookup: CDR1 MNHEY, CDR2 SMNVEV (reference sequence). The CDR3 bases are TGTGCCAGCAGCCTGACAGGGGGCGCAGCAGATACGCAGTATTTT. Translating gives CASSLTGGAADTQYF.

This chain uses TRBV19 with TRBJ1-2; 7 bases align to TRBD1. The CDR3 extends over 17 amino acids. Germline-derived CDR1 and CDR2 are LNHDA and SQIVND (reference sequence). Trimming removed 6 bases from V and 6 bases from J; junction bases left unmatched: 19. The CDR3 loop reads CASRDAQGTTWTNGYTF. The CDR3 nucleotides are TGTGCCAGTAGAGATGCACAGGGGACCACGTGGACTAATGGCTACACCTTC.

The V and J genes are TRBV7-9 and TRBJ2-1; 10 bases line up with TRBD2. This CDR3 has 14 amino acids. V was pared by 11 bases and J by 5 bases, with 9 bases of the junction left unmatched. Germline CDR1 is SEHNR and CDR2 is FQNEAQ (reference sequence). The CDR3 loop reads CAVIKLAGNNEQFF. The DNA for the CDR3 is TGTGCCGTAATCAAACTAGCGGGAAACAATGAGCAGTTCTTC.

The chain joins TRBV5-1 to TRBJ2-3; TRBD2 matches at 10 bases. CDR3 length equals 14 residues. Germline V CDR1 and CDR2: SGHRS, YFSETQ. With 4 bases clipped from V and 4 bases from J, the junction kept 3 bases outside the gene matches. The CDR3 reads CASSTGLAPDTQYF. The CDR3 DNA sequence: TGCGCCAGCAGCACGGGACTAGCGCCAGATACGCAGTATTTT.

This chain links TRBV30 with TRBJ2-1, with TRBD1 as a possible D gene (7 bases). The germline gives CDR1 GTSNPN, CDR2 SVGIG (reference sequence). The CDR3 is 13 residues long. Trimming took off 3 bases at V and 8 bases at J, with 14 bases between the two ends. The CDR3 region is CAWRQGGYDEQFF. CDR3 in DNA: TGTGCCTGGAGGCAGGGGGGATATGATGAGCAGTTCTTC.

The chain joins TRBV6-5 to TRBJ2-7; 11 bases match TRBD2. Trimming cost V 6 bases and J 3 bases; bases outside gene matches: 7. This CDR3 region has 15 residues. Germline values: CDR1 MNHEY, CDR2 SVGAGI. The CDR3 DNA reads TGTGCCAGCAGACCACCCGGGACTAGCGGCTACGAGCAGTACTTC. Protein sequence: CASRPPGTSGYEQYF.

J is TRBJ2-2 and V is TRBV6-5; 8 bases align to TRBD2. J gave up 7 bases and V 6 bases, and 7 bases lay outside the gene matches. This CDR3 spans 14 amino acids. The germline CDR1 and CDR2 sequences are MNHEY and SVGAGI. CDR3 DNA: TGTGCCAGCAGATCAGCGGGGGCGGGCGGGGAGCTGTTTTTT. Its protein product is CASRSAGAGGELFF.